Each of the 26 T cell receptor beta chains below was sequenced from the same sample in a study of graft-versus-host responses after intestinal transplantation. TCRdb keeps only in-frame clones here, not all; method: immunoSEQ multiplex PCR. The sample has under 20,000 clones, around nine tenths seen once. Sequences were derived from bone marrow, sampled about 130 days after transplant. Source of these receptors: a human patient who received an intestinal transplant, so some T cells may come from the graft donor.

The CDR3 loop reads CASSMAGLSNYGYTF. CDR3 sequence (DNA): TGTGCCAGTAGTATGGCAGGGCTTAGTAACTATGGCTACACCTTC. This rearrangement joins TRBV19 to TRBJ1-2, with TRBD1 as a possible D gene (5 bases). Trimming pared 3 bases from V and 1 base from J, leaving 12 bases between. From germline, CDR1 is LNHDA and CDR2 SQIVND (reference sequence). The CDR3 has 15 residues.

This chain links TRBV10-3 with TRBJ2-2, with D tentatively TRBD1 or TRBD2 (5 bases each). Germline V CDR1 and CDR2: ENHRY, SYGVKD. This CDR3 comprises 14 residues. Deletions cut 8 bases from V and 4 bases from J, with 14 bases between. The CDR3 nucleotides are TGTGCCATCCTCTCCAGGGACGGCACCGGGGAGCTGTTTTTT. It specifies CAILSRDGTGELFF.

With regard to this clone: Because it lacks the conserved phenylalanine or tryptophan at the end, this CDR3 is likely a read error. CDR3: CASSAEGANTEAFL. CDR3 in DNA: TGTGCCAGCAGCGCAGAAGGTGCGAACACTGAAGCTTTCTTA. J is TRBJ1-1 and V is TRBV9; unclear D gene. The germline CDR1 and CDR2 sequences are SGDLS and YYNGEE. This CDR3 spans 14 amino acids. V lost 3 bases to trimming and J lost 1 base, with 10 bases between them.

The rearrangement uses TRBV6-5 and TRBJ2-7, with a tentative D call TRBD2 (6 bases). V lost 4 bases and J 1 base, leaving 17 bases between the germline ends. CDR3 size: 16 residues. Germline V lookup: CDR1 MNHEY, CDR2 SVGAGI. CDR3 region: CASSWAVPGLSYEQYF. In DNA form, the CDR3 reads TGTGCCAGCAGTTGGGCTGTCCCGGGACTGTCCTACGAGCAGTACTTC.

The CDR3 DNA reads TGTGCCAGCAGTCCGGGACTAGCGCGCGAGCAGTACTTC. The encoded protein is CASSPGLAREQYF. The chain is built from TRBV6-1 and TRBJ2-7; 10 bases line up with TRBD2. Germline V gene lookup returns CDR1 MNHNS and CDR2 SASEGT. The V gene end was trimmed by 5 bases and the J gene end by 6 bases; junction bases not matched to a gene: 4. This CDR3 is 13 amino acids long.

The rearrangement joins TRBV4-1 to TRBJ2-1, with 7 bases lining up with TRBD1. CDR1 and CDR2 from the germline V gene are MGHRA and YSYEKL. This CDR3 region has 12 residues. Trimming at V came to 6 bases and at J to 7 bases, leaving 3 bases not matched to a gene. In nucleotides, the CDR3 is TGCGCCAGCAGTTCAGGGGGAAATGAGCAGTTCTTC. Its protein product is CASSSGGNEQFF.

The table lists this clone with a few counts. The chain has TRBV7-9 and TRBJ2-2; D unclear. The V gene lost 5 bases and the J gene lost 5 bases, with 6 bases spanning the gap. CDR1 SEHNR and CDR2 FQNEAQ come from the germline V gene (reference sequence). The CDR3 runs to 12 residues. CDR3 DNA sequence: TGTGCCAGCAGCGGCTGGACCGGGGAGCTGTTTTTT. Translated: CASSGWTGELFF. Using reference TRBV7-9 and TRBJ2-2 for the parts outside the CDR3, the full variable domain is DTGVSQNPRHKITKRGQNVTFRCDPISEHNRLYWYRQTLGQGPEFLTYFQNEAQLEKSRLLSDRFSAERPKGSFSTLEIQRTEQGDSAMYLCASSGWTGELFFGEGSRLTVL.

The chain joins TRBV11-3 to TRBJ1-1, with D possibly matching TRBD1 (5 bases). Germline-derived CDR1 and CDR2 are SGHNT and YENEEA. The CDR3 runs 13 residues. Trimming took off 5 bases at V and 10 bases at J, with 17 bases between the two ends. The CDR3 protein is CASSPGTAGVAFF. CDR3 DNA: TGTGCCAGCAGCCCGGGGACCGCCGGAGTAGCTTTCTTT.

The chain recombines TRBV6-5 with TRBJ1-1, with a weak D call TRBD1 (5 bases). CDR3 length: 14 residues. CDR1 and CDR2 from the germline V gene are MNHEY and SVGAGI. The V gene lost 2 bases and the J gene lost 1 base, with 8 bases spanning the gap. CDR3 region: CASSYTGPNTEAFF. The CDR3 nucleotides are TGTGCCAGCAGTTACACAGGCCCGAACACTGAAGCTTTCTTT.

This chain uses TRBV7-9 with TRBJ2-1, with D possibly TRBD1 on 7 matching bases. The CDR3 sequence is 17 residues long. Germline CDR1 and CDR2: SEHNR and FQNEAQ (reference sequence). Trimming left V 5 bases short and J 7 bases short, with 24 bases between. The CDR3 sequence is CASSPQGAGQFGNEQFF. CDR3 sequence (DNA): TGTGCCAGCAGCCCCCAAGGGGCGGGACAGTTTGGTAATGAGCAGTTCTTC.

The gene calls are TRBV19 and TRBJ1-3; D may be TRBD1 (5 bases). V lost 6 bases to trimming and J lost 2 bases, with 11 bases between them. The CDR3 spans 14 residues. Germline V gene lookup returns CDR1 LNHDA and CDR2 SQIVND (reference sequence). CDR3 DNA sequence: TGTGCCAGTAGAAGGACATTAGCTGGAAACACCATATATTTT. This gives the protein CASRRTLAGNTIYF. Together with reference TRBV19 and TRBJ1-3, the CDR3 gives the full variable domain: DGGITQSPKYLFRKEGQNVTLSCEQNLNHDAMYWYRQDPGQGLRLIYYSQIVNDFQKGDIAEGYSVSREKKESFPLTVTSAQKNPTAFYLCASRRTLAGNTIYFGEGSWLTVV.

The chain couples TRBV19 to TRBJ2-7, with D perhaps matching TRBD2 (7 bases). The ends were cut back, 8 bases at V and 1 base at J, with 15 bases in the middle. The CDR3 has 14 residues. CDR1 and CDR2 from the germline V gene are LNHDA and SQIVND (reference sequence). CDR3 bases: TGTGCCAGTGGGGGGGACACGAGTTCCTACGAGCAGTACTTC. Protein product: CASGGDTSSYEQYF.

This chain joins TRBV6-4 and TRBJ2-7; the D is unclear. There are 14 residues in the CDR3. Trimming left V 0 bases short and J 2 bases short, with 8 bases between. Germline CDR1 is MRHNA and CDR2 is SNTAGT. CDR3 residues: CASSDSRNPYEQYF. The CDR3 nucleotides are TGTGCCAGCAGTGACTCCCGGAACCCCTACGAGCAGTACTTC.

The chain couples TRBV7-6 to TRBJ2-7; no clear D gene. Germline values: CDR1 SGHVS, CDR2 FNYEAQ. The CDR3 has 12 amino acids. The V gene lost 5 bases and the J gene lost 5 bases, with 10 bases spanning the gap. The CDR3 loop reads CASSDNPDEQYF. The CDR3 nucleotides are TGTGCCAGCAGCGACAACCCAGACGAGCAGTACTTC.

The chain is built from TRBV28 and TRBJ2-1; D is ambiguous. Germline V gives CDR1 MDHEN, CDR2 SYDVKM. The V end lost 4 bases, the J end lost 5 bases, and 21 bases lay between the germline ends. The CDR3 is made up of 17 amino acids. As DNA, the CDR3 is TGTGCCAGCAGTTCGGGCGACGGTTCCTCGATGGACAATGAGCAGTTCTTC. This encodes CASSSGDGSSMDNEQFF.

This rearrangement joins TRBV4-1 to TRBJ2-7; 8 bases agree with TRBD2. This CDR3 comprises 16 residues. In germline, CDR1 is MGHRA, CDR2 YSYEKL. The trim removed 1 base at V and 6 bases at J, leaving 11 bases unmatched. CDR3 nucleotide sequence: TGCGCCAGCAGCCAAGGTCCGGGAGGGCCGTCGGTCGAGCAGTACTTC. Translating it yields CASSQGPGGPSVEQYF.

V is TRBV9 and J is TRBJ2-6; TRBD1 aligns across 8 bases. V was clipped by 4 bases and J by 3 bases; unmatched bases: 6. The CDR3 runs to 16 residues. Germline-derived CDR1 and CDR2 are SGDLS and YYNGEE. CDR3 sequence: CASSIGGQVGANVLTF. DNA for the CDR3: TGTGCCAGCAGCATAGGGGGACAGGTTGGGGCCAACGTCCTGACTTTC.

The chain's CDR3 is CSAVRDRYSYEQYF. The CDR3 coding sequence is TGCAGCGCCGTCCGGGACAGATACTCCTACGAGCAGTACTTC. The V and J genes are TRBV29-1 and TRBJ2-7; 7 bases match TRBD1. Unmatched junction bases numbered 9, after V lost 7 bases and J lost 0 bases. Looked up from germline, CDR1 is SQVTM and CDR2 is ANQGSEA. CDR3 length: 14 residues.

V usage is TRBV6-5 and J usage is TRBJ2-3; D might be TRBD1 (6 bases). The CDR3 length is 15 residues. The V gene lost 6 bases and the J gene lost 0 bases, with 13 bases spanning the gap. Looked up from germline, CDR1 is MNHEY and CDR2 is SVGAGI. CDR3 protein: CASRDRTVSTDTQYF. The CDR3 DNA sequence: TGTGCCAGCAGGGACCGGACAGTTAGCACAGATACGCAGTATTTT.

The V and J genes are TRBV5-1 and TRBJ2-2; D is possibly TRBD2 (7 bases). The ends were cut back, 1 base at V and 4 bases at J, with 20 bases in the middle. The CDR3 is 18 amino acids. From germline, CDR1 is SGHRS and CDR2 YFSETQ. DNA for the CDR3: TGCGCCAGCAGCTTGTTCGCGGGAGAGGGGGTACTCACCGGGGAGCTGTTTTTT. It encodes CASSLFAGEGVLTGELFF.

The gene calls are TRBV28 and TRBJ2-1; the D gene is possibly TRBD1 (5 bases). Germline values: CDR1 MDHEN, CDR2 SYDVKM. The length of the CDR3 is 16 residues. Trimming shortened V by 6 bases and J by 6 bases, and 21 bases separated the two germline ends. As DNA, the CDR3 is TGTGCCAGCAGCCCACGGCGCGCCTCAGGGTCCAATGAGCAGTTCTTC. Protein product: CASSPRRASGSNEQFF. Supplemented by reference TRBV28 and TRBJ2-1, the full variable domain reads DVKVTQSSRYLVKRTGEKVFLECVQDMDHENMFWYRQDPGLGLRLIYFSYDVKMKEKGDIPEGYSVSREKKERFSLILESASTNQTSMYLCASSPRRASGSNEQFFGPGTRLTVL.

V and J are TRBV9 and TRBJ2-7; D remains unclear. Germline CDR1 and CDR2: SGDLS and YYNGEE. V was shortened by 0 bases and J by 3 bases, with 10 bases between the two germline ends. This CDR3 contains 14 residues. CDR3 loop: CASSVDFQIYEQYF. The CDR3 nucleotides read TGTGCCAGCAGCGTAGATTTCCAGATCTACGAGCAGTACTTC.

V usage is TRBV4-1 and J usage is TRBJ2-7; 9 bases match TRBD2. Germline loops: CDR1 MGHRA, CDR2 YSYEKL. The CDR3 totals 17 residues. Losses at the gene ends were 0 bases for V and 6 bases for J; bases not matched to a gene: 12. The CDR3 loop is CASSQEGYGTSPTEQYF. The CDR3 coding sequence is TGCGCCAGCAGCCAAGAAGGGTACGGGACTAGCCCAACCGAGCAGTACTTC.

The chain combines TRBV27 with TRBJ1-5; possibly TRBD1 for D (5 bases). With 6 bases removed from V and 3 bases from J, the gap between germline ends came to 9 bases. CDR3 length: 13 residues. Germline CDR1 and CDR2: MNHEY and SMNVEV (reference sequence). The CDR3 bases are TGTGCCAGCAGCCGACAGATCAATCAGCCCCAGCATTTT. Its protein product is CASSRQINQPQHF.

The chain joins TRBV5-4 to TRBJ2-7; D is unresolved. Trimming shortened V by 4 bases and J by 7 bases, and 12 bases separated the two germline ends. The CDR3 is made up of 12 amino acids. Germline V gene sequence: CDR1 SGHNT, CDR2 YYREEE (reference sequence). CDR3 sequence: CASSPPSGEQYF. DNA of the CDR3: TGTGCCAGCAGCCCACCCTCTGGGGAGCAGTACTTC.

This chain joins TRBV6-5 and TRBJ1-6; a possible D gene is TRBD1 (5 bases). The CDR3 covers 14 residues. V lost 5 bases and J lost 7, with 12 bases in between. The germline CDR1 and CDR2 sequences are MNHEY and SVGAGI. As DNA, the CDR3 is TGTGCCAGCAGTGATCGGGGGGAGAATTCACCCCTCCACTTT. It specifies CASSDRGENSPLHF.